This is a list of T cell receptor beta chains from one sample in a study of identical twins. TCRdb re-derived calls from the 5' RACE reads in MiXCR, one entry per CDR3 protein. Of some 790,000 distinct CDR3 sequences listed, 15% to 20% are singletons. This sample also appeared in a second study, on T cells expressing NK-cell markers.

The source material was PBMCs. The receptors come from a woman aged 18-30 years in good health. The CDR3 runs from the conserved cysteine through the conserved F or W. The D gene is left open where the match is weak. Size values are once, few and many counts, or a class for expanded clones, and some rows have none.

>TRBD2|TRBV5-6|TRBJ2-1|-
CASRYSTSGGSREQFF
TGTGCCAGCAGATACTCCACTAGCGGGGGGAGCAGGGAGCAGTTCTTC
>-|TRBV7-9|TRBJ2-3|once
CASSFARSLGADTQYF
TGTGCCAGCAGCTTTGCCAGGTCCCTCGGCGCAGATACGCAGTATTTT
>TRBD1|TRBV7-8|TRBJ2-3|few
CASSPHPGQGTRTDTQYF
TGTGCCAGCAGCCCACACCCGGGACAGGGAACGAGGACAGATACGCAGTATTTT
>-|TRBV29-1|TRBJ2-7|few
CSARMVKGEQYF
TGCAGCGCACGGATGGTAAAAGGGGAGCAGTACTTC
>-|TRBV6-2/TRBV6-3|TRBJ1-2|-
CASGFSAYGYGYTF
TGTGCCAGCGGTTTTTCAGCGTATGGCTATGGCTACACCTTC
>TRBD2|TRBV5-6|TRBJ2-1|few
CASRSSGGAYEQFF
TGTGCCAGCAGGTCTAGCGGGGGGGCCTATGAGCAGTTCTTC
>-|TRBV9|TRBJ1-6|-
CASSVGENSPLHF
TGTGCCAGCAGCGTAGGGGAGAATTCACCCCTCCACTTT
>TRBD2|TRBV12-3/TRBV12-4|TRBJ2-5|-
CASRSILAGETQYF
TGTGCCAGCAGATCGATCCTAGCGGGAGAGACCCAGTACTTC
>TRBD1|TRBV6-1|TRBJ1-2|-
CASSRGGGTVRPGYTF
TGTGCCAGCAGCCGAGGGGGTGGGACAGTCCGGCCTGGCTACACCTTC
>-|TRBV6-1|TRBJ2-3|-
CASSARVGGGARDTQYF
TGTGCCAGCAGTGCCCGCGTTGGTGGGGGGGCCAGAGATACGCAGTATTTT
>-|TRBV6-1|TRBJ1-6|-
CASNHRGPNSPLHF
TGTGCCAGCAACCACCGGGGGCCGAATTCACCCCTCCACTTT
>-|TRBV12-3/TRBV12-4|TRBJ1-1|few
CASSFGTPNTEAFF
TGTGCCAGCAGTTTTGGGACCCCGAACACTGAAGCTTTCTTT
>-|TRBV5-1|TRBJ2-7|-
CASSLGLDVYEQYF
TGCGCCAGCAGCTTGGGGCTAGACGTCTACGAGCAGTACTTC
>TRBD2|TRBV20-1|TRBJ2-2|-
CSAAWSGRNTGELFF
TGCAGTGCTGCCTGGAGCGGGAGGAACACCGGGGAGCTGTTTTTT
>TRBD1|TRBV12-3/TRBV12-4|TRBJ2-1|many
CASSLDRDEQFF
TGTGCCAGCAGTTTGGACAGGGATGAGCAGTTCTTC
>TRBD2|TRBV19|TRBJ2-7|once
CASSPLRMGLAADEQYF
TGTGCCAGTAGTCCTCTTCGTATGGGACTAGCAGCCGACGAGCAGTACTTC
>-|TRBV14|TRBJ2-3|few
CASSPGVGRHTQYF
TGTGCCAGCAGCCCTGGCGTGGGTAGACATACGCAGTATTTT
>-|TRBV12-3/TRBV12-4|TRBJ2-1|-
CASSFVRVYNEQFF
TGTGCCAGCAGTTTCGTCCGGGTATACAATGAGCAGTTCTTC
>TRBD1|TRBV5-1|TRBJ1-2|-
CASSVDRAYGYTF
TGCGCCAGCAGCGTGGACAGGGCCTATGGCTACACCTTC
>-|TRBV12-3/TRBV12-4|TRBJ1-2|-
CASSPLGKGHYGYTF
TGTGCCAGCAGCCCTCTAGGAAAGGGACATTATGGCTACACCTTC
>-|TRBV12-3/TRBV12-4|TRBJ1-5|-
CASGGSSNQPQHF
TGTGCCAGCGGGGGAAGTAGCAATCAGCCCCAGCATTTT
>TRBD2|TRBV20-1|TRBJ2-1|-
CSAREGLAGVYEQFF
TGCAGTGCTAGAGAGGGTCTAGCGGGAGTCTATGAGCAGTTCTTC
>-|TRBV5-4|TRBJ2-1|-
CASSLGGLRDEQFF
TGTGCCAGCAGCTTGGGGGGGCTTAGAGATGAGCAGTTCTTC
>TRBD1|TRBV7-3|TRBJ1-1|many
CASSLSTGTEAFF
TGTGCCAGCAGCCTTTCGACAGGGACTGAAGCTTTCTTT
>TRBD1|TRBV12-3/TRBV12-4|TRBJ2-7|-
CASRPRQGYEQYF
TGTGCCAGCCGCCCGAGACAGGGCTACGAGCAGTACTTC
>TRBD2|TRBV29-1|TRBJ2-5|few
CSAGTSGRGGTQYF
TGCAGCGCTGGGACTAGCGGGAGAGGGGGGACCCAGTACTTC
>-|TRBV5-1|TRBJ2-6|few
CASSLREFGANVLTF
TGCGCCAGCAGCTTGAGGGAATTTGGGGCCAACGTCCTGACTTTC
>-|TRBV20-1|TRBJ1-2|-
CSATSGRNLYGYTF
TGCAGTGCTACCTCAGGACGGAACCTCTATGGCTACACCTTC
>-|TRBV5-1|TRBJ2-3|-
CASSLAFSAGDTQYF
TGCGCCAGCAGCTTGGCCTTTTCCGCCGGGGATACGCAGTATTTT
>TRBD2|TRBV20-1|TRBJ2-7|few
CSASGLAGGFEQYF
TGCAGTGCTAGCGGACTAGCGGGAGGGTTCGAGCAGTACTTC
>TRBD1|TRBV20-1|TRBJ2-5|-
CSATPGTGGRETQYF
TGCAGTGCTACCCCCGGGACAGGGGGCAGAGAGACCCAGTACTTC
>TRBD1|TRBV7-6|TRBJ2-1|-
CASSSDRVSYNEQFF
TGTGCCAGCAGCTCGGACAGGGTCTCCTACAATGAGCAGTTCTTC
>-|TRBV7-8|TRBJ2-1|few
CASIPSEQGYEQFF
TGTGCCAGCATCCCTTCGGAACAAGGCTATGAGCAGTTCTTC
>-|TRBV29-1|TRBJ2-3|few
CSVAGTTDTQYF
TGCAGCGTTGCAGGGACCACAGATACGCAGTATTTT
>TRBD1|TRBV20-1|TRBJ1-5|-
CSARGTGNGGNQPQHF
TGCAGTGCTAGAGGGACAGGGAACGGCGGCAATCAGCCCCAGCATTTT
>-|TRBV20-1|TRBJ2-7|-
CSASEGTYEQYF
TGCAGTGCTAGCGAGGGGACCTACGAGCAGTACTTC
>-|TRBV5-1|TRBJ2-2|few
CASSKATNTGELFF
TGCGCCAGCAGCAAGGCCACGAACACCGGGGAGCTGTTTTTT
>-|TRBV7-9|TRBJ1-4|few
CASSLERGLREKLFF
TGTGCCAGCAGCTTAGAGCGGGGTTTACGGGAAAAACTGTTTTTT
>TRBD2|TRBV20-1|TRBJ2-1|-
CSARDLAGGGVRNEQFF
TGCAGTGCTAGAGATTTAGCGGGAGGGGGGGTTAGGAATGAGCAGTTCTTC
>-|TRBV2|TRBJ2-1|-
CASSPLGGANNEQFF
TGTGCCAGCAGTCCCTTAGGGGGGGCTAACAATGAGCAGTTCTTC
>-|TRBV20-1|TRBJ2-2|few
CSASRNTGELFF
TGCAGCGCTTCCCGGAACACCGGGGAGCTGTTTTTT
>-|TRBV12-3/TRBV12-4|TRBJ2-2|many
CASMGTGELFF
TGTGCCAGCATGGGAACCGGGGAGCTGTTTTTT
>-|TRBV10-3|TRBJ1-2|-
CAISEKSGNYGYTF
TGTGCCATCAGTGAGAAATCAGGAAATTATGGCTACACCTTC
>-|TRBV2|TRBJ2-5|few
CASSMRQRGGETQYF
TGTGCCAGCAGTATGCGACAACGGGGAGGAGAGACCCAGTACTTC
>-|TRBV5-1|TRBJ1-2|-
CASSQDVGANYGYTF
TGCGCCAGCAGCCAGGATGTGGGGGCTAACTATGGCTACACCTTC
>TRBD2|TRBV12-3/TRBV12-4|TRBJ2-5|few
CASSLSSGGRETQYF
TGTGCCAGCAGTTTATCTAGCGGGGGCAGGGAGACCCAGTACTTC
>-|TRBV7-2|TRBJ2-5|-
CASSPGSLRETQYF
TGTGCCAGCAGCCCGGGCTCCCTGAGAGAGACCCAGTACTTC
>-|TRBV2|TRBJ2-1|-
CASERAASSYNEQFF
TGTGCCAGCGAACGGGCTGCTAGCTCCTACAATGAGCAGTTCTTC
>-|TRBV20-1|TRBJ1-4|few
CSAREGAETNEKLFF
TGCAGTGCTAGAGAGGGGGCCGAGACTAATGAAAAACTGTTTTTT
>-|TRBV18|TRBJ2-7|few
CASSPPSEGAWSYEQYF
TGTGCCAGCTCACCACCGTCTGAGGGAGCTTGGTCCTACGAGCAGTACTTC